Here is one T cell receptor beta chain with its context. Its antigen is undetermined. This entry belongs to a study of cytomegalovirus exposure and HLA in healthy donors. The CDR3 contains 15 residues. Trimming left V 0 bases short and J 3 bases short, with 10 bases between. From germline, CDR1 is SGHNT and CDR2 YYREEE (reference sequence). Study observations and caveats: Reportedly, a later analysis found an Asian-associated ancestry cluster had fewer N-insertions than the roughly 700-donor mean. The investigators catalogued 150 to 200 TCR beta chains as cytomegalovirus-associated.

The study ran its PCR with 60 Vbeta and 13 Jbeta primers. Produced via immunoSEQ multiplex PCR; TCRdb's table is partial and in-frame only. The sample records about 200,000 clones, just over 75% being singletons. The clonotype originates from a young man in good health and CMV-seronegative. The sequencing sample was made of PBMCs. This chain joins TRBV5-4 and TRBJ2-1; possible D gene TRBD2, 6 bases. CDR3 sequence reads: CASSLDSGVYNEQFF. As DNA, the CDR3 is TGTGCCAGCAGCTTGGATAGCGGAGTCTACAATGAGCAGTTCTTC.